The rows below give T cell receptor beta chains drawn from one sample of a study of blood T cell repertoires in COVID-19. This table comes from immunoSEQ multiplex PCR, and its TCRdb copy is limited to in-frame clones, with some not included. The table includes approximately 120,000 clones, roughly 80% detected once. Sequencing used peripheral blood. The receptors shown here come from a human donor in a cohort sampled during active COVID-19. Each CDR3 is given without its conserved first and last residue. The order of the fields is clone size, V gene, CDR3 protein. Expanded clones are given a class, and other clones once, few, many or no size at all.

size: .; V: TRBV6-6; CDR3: ASSYLLLSYEQY
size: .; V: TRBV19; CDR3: ASSGSGGLTDTQY
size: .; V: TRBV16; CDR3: ASSQLWTTHSTDTQY
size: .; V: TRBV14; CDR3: ASSQVVSLSPSGNTIY
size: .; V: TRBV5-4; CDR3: ASTGDRDVGEAF
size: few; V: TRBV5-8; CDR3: ASEKGQGSYEQY
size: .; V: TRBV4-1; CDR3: ASSQDTGLSEKLF
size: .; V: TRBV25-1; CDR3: ASSDPGYYEQY
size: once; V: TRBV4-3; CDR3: ASSQDPSGNQPQH
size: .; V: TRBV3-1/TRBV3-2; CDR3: ASSPWDRVSPRAF
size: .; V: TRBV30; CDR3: AWSMSWSEQF
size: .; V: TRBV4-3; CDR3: ASSQGAGKWELF
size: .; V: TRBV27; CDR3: ASSLSGGARTYEQY
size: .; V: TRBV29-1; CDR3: SVRKGTEAYEQY
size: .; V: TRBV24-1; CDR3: ATSSKTSRRVNGYT
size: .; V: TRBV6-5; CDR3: ASSRGEGTEAF
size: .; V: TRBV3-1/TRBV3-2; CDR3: ASSQDMGRNEKLF
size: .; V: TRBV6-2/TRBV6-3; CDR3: ASSYRGHGTEAF
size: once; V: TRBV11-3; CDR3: ASSHSRGYEQY
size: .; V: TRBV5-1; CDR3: ASSPPAGDTQY
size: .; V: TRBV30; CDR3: AWSVGTSGDTQY
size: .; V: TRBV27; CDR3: ASSPRTGNYGYT
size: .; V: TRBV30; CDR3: AWGRQTQETQY
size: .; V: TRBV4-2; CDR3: ASSQGSGWDEQY
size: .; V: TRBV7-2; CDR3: ASSNSPGQETQY
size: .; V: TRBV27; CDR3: ASSLTGGKGSNQPQH
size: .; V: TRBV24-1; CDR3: ATSDSRTGGANQPQH
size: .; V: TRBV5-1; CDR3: ASSFLGTGAYEQY
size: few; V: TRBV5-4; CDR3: ASTGTAYYGYT
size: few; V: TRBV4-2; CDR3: ASSQEPGATNEKLF
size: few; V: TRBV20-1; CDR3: SASLSRRASRSYEQY
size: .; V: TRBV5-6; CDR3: ASSGRGGSYNEQF
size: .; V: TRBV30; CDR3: AWSVSGGWYGYT
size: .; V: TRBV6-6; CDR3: ASKLTGTSISYEQY
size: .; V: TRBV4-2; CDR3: ASSQPGVWGAF
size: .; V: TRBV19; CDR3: ASSSPGQGARSNQPQH
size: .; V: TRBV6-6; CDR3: ASTPDRVDGYT
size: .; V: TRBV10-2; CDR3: ATLGQSSYEQY
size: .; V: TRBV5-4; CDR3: ASSPDGTSVGEQY
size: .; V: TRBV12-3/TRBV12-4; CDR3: ASRHRAGNTIY
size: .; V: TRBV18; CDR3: ASSPPNRGEGNTIY
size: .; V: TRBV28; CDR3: ASSPFGGGEGYT
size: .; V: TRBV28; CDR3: ASSLTGTGAYGNTIY
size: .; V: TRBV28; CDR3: ASSYGRGLWGYT
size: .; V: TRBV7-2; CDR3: ASSLFTGSNEQY